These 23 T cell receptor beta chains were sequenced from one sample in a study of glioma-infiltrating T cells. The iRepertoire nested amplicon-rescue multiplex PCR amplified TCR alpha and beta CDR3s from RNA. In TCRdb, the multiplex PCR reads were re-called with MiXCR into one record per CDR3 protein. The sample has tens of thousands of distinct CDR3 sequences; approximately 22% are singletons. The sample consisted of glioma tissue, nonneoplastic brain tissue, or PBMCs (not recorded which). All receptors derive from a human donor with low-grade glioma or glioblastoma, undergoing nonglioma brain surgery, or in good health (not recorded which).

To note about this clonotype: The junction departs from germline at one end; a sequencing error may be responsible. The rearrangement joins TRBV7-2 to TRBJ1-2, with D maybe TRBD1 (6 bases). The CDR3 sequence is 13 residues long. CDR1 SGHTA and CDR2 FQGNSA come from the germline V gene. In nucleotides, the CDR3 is TGTGCCAGCAGCCTCGGACAGAACTATGGCTGCACCTTC. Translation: CASSLGQNYGCTF.

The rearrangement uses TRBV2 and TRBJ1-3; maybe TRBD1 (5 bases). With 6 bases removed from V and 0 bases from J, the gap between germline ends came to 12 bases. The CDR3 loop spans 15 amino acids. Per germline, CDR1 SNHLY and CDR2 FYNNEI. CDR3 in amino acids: CASRIQGYSGNTIYF. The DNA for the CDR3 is TGTGCCAGCAGAATCCAGGGTTACTCTGGAAACACCATATATTTT.

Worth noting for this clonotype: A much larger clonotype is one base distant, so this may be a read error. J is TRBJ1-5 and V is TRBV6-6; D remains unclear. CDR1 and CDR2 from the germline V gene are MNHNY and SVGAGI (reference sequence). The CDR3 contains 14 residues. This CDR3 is CAGRRIVNNQPQHF. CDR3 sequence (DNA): TGTGCCGGCAGGAGAATTGTTAACAATCAGCCCCAGCATTTT.

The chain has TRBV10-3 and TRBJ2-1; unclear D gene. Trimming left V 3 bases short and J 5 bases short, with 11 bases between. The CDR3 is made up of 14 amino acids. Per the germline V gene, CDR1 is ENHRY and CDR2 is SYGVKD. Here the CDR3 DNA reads TGTGCCATCAGTGATTCTGCATTCAACAATGAGCAGTTCTTC. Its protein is CAISDSAFNNEQFF.

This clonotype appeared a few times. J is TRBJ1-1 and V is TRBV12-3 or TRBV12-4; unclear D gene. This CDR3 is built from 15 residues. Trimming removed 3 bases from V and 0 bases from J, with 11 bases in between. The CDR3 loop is CASSLATFLNTEAFF. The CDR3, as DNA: TGTGCCAGCAGTTTGGCCACCTTTTTGAACACTGAAGCTTTCTTT.

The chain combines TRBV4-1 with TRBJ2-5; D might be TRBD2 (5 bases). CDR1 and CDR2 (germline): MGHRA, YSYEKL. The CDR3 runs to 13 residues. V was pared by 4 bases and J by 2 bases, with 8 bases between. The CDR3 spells CASSPEGQETQYF. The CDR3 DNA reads TGCGCCAGCAGCCCCGAGGGACAAGAGACCCAGTACTTC.

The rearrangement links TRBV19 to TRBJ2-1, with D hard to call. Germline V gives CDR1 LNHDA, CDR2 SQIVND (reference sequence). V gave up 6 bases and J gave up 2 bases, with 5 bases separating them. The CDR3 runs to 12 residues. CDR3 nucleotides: TGTGCCAGTAGCCTGACCTACAATGAGCAGTTCTTC. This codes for CASSLTYNEQFF.

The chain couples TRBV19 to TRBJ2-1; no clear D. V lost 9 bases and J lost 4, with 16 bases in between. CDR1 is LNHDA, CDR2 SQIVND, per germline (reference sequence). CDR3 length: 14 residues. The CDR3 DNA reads TGTGCCAGCTCTAGGGCACCGAATTACAATGAGCAGTTCTTC. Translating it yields CASSRAPNYNEQFF.

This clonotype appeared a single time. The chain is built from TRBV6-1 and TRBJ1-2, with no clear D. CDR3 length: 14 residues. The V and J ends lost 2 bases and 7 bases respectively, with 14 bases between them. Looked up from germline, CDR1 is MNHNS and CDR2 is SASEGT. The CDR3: CASSEIVIYCGYTF. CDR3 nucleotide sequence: TGTGCCAGCAGTGAAATCGTCATCTACTGTGGCTACACCTTC.

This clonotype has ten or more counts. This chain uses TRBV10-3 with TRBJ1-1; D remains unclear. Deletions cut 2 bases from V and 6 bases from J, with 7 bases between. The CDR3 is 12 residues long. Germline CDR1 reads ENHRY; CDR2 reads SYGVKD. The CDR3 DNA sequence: TGTGCCATCAGTGAGCGCCCAGCTGAAGCTTTCTTT. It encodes CAISERPAEAFF.

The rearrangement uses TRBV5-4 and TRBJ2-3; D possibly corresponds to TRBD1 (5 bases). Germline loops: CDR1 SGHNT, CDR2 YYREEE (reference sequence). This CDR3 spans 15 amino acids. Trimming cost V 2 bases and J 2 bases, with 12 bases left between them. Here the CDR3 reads CASSFPAGNTDTQYF. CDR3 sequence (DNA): TGTGCCAGCAGCTTCCCGGCAGGGAACACAGATACGCAGTATTTT.

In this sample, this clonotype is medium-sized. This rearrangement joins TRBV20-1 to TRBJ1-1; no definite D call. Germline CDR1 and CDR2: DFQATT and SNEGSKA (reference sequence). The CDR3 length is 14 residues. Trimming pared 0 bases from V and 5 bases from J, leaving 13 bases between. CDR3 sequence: CSARDGRAGTEAFF. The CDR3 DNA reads TGCAGTGCTAGAGATGGAAGGGCTGGGACTGAAGCTTTCTTT.

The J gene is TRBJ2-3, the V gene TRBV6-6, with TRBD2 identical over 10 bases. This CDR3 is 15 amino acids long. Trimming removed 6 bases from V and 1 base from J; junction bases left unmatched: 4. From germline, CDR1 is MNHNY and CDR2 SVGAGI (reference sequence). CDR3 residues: CASRGTSVGTDTQYF. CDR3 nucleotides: TGTGCCAGCAGAGGGACTAGCGTCGGCACAGATACGCAGTATTTT.

CDR3 in DNA: TGTGCCACCACGATGAAGACAGGGACCCTAAACTATGGCTACACCTTC. Encoded protein: CATTMKTGTLNYGYTF. The rearrangement uses TRBV12-3 or TRBV12-4 and TRBJ1-2, with 7 bases aligning to TRBD1. CDR3 length: 16 residues. V gave up 10 bases and J gave up 2 bases; unmatched junction bases: 16.

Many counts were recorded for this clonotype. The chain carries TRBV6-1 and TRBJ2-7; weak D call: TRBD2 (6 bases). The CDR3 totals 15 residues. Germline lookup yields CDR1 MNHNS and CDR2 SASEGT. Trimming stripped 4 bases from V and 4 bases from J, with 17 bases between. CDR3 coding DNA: TGTGCCAGCAGTGCCCCCCGCGGGGATCCTTACGAGCAGTACTTC. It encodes CASSAPRGDPYEQYF.

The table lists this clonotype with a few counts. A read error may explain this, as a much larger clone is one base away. The CDR3 DNA reads TGCGCCAGCAGTCCCTCCGAGGGGGACTACAATGAGCAGTTCTTC. Translation: CASSPSEGDYNEQFF. The chain uses TRBV4-1 and TRBJ2-1; a weak D match, TRBD1 (6 bases). CDR3 length equals 15 residues. Germline values: CDR1 MGHRA, CDR2 YSYEKL. V lost 6 bases and J lost 3, with 15 bases in between.

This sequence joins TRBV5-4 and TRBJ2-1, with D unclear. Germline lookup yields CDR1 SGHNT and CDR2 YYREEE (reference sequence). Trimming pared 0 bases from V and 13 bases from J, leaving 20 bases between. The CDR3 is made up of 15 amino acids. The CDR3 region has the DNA TGTGCCAGCAGCTTGGATGGGTTTTTAGGTGATGGACAGTTCTTC. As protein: CASSLDGFLGDGQFF. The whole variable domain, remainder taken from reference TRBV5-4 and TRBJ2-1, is ETGVTQSPTHLIKTRGQQVTLRCSSQSGHNTVSWYQQALGQGPQFIFQYYREEENGRGNFPPRFSGLQFPNYSSELNVNALELDDSALYLCASSLDGFLGDGQFFGPGTRLTVL.

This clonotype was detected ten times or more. DNA for the CDR3: TGCAGCGTTGTCCCGACTAGCGGGAGGGCCGATGAGCAGTTCTTC. This gives the protein CSVVPTSGRADEQFF. The V and J genes are TRBV29-1 and TRBJ2-1; 14 bases align to TRBD2. The V segment lost 4 bases and the J segment 8 bases; nucleotides outside the gene matches: 7. CDR1 and CDR2 from the germline V gene are SQVTM and ANQGSEA. CDR3 size: 15 residues.

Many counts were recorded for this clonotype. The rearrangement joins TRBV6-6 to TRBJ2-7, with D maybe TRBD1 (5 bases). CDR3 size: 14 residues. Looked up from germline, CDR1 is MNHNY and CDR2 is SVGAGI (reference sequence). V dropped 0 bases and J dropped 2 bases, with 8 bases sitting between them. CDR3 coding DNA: TGTGCCAGCAGTTACTCAAGGGGCACCTACGAGCAGTACTTC. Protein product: CASSYSRGTYEQYF.

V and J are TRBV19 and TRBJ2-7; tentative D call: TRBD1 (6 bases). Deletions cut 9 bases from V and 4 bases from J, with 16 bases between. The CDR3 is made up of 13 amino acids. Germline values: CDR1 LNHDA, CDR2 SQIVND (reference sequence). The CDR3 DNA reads TGTGCCAGCAGCCGGGACAAGCGATACGAGCAGTACTTC. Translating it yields CASSRDKRYEQYF.

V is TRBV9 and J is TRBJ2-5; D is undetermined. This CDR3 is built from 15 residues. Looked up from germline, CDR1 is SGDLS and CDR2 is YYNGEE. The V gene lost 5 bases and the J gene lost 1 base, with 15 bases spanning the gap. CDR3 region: CASRLEALPQETQYF. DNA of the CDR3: TGTGCCAGCAGACTCGAGGCACTCCCCCAAGAGACCCAGTACTTC.

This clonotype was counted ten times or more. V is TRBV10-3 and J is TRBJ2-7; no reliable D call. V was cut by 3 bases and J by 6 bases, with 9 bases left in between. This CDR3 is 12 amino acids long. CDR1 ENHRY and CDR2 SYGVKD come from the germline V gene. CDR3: CAISEGRLEQYF. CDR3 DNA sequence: TGTGCCATCAGTGAAGGCCGTCTCGAGCAGTACTTC.

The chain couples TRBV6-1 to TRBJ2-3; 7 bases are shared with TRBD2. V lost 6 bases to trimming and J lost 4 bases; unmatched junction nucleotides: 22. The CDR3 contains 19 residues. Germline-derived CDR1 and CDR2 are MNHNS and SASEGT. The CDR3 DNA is TGTGCCAGCAGCTCCCGGGGGGTGAGCGGCAAGAACTTCCCAGATACGCAGTATTTT. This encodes CASSSRGVSGKNFPDTQYF.